This entry lists 7 T cell receptor beta chains sequenced from one sample in a study of control samples from healthy donors and cancer patients. The table came from immunoSEQ multiplex PCR; TCRdb's copy has only in-frame clones and leaves some out. Here the sample spans over 75,000 clones, over 80% being singletons. Sequencing used blood. Receptors were obtained from a man in his thirties or forties in good health.

The V gene is TRBV30, the J gene TRBJ1-1, with D hard to call. The ends were cut back, 0 bases at V and 2 bases at J, with 10 bases in the middle. The CDR3 contains 14 residues. Germline-derived CDR1 and CDR2 are GTSNPN and SVGIG (reference sequence). The CDR3, as DNA: TGTGCCTGGAGTGTATGGATCGACAACACTGAAGCTTTCTTT. Translating it yields CAWSVWIDNTEAFF.

The chain is built from TRBV28 and TRBJ2-2; TRBD1 is a possible D gene (5 bases). Trimming shortened V by 1 base and J by 10 bases, and 13 bases separated the two germline ends. The CDR3 loop spans 14 amino acids. Germline CDR1 reads MDHEN; CDR2 reads SYDVKM. Written as DNA, the CDR3 is TGTGCCAGCAGTTTATCTTCCAGGGAAATGGAGCTGTTTTTT. Translation gives CASSLSSREMELFF.

The chain uses TRBV24-1 and TRBJ1-1, with a tentative D call TRBD1 (6 bases). Germline lookup yields CDR1 KGHDR and CDR2 SFDVKD. CDR3 size: 14 residues. With 9 bases removed from V and 1 base from J, the gap between germline ends came to 14 bases. The CDR3 DNA sequence: TGTGCCACCCACGCAGGGACAAGGAACACTGAAGCTTTCTTT. It yields the protein CATHAGTRNTEAFF.

V gene TRBV5-4 combines with J gene TRBJ2-4; 9 nucleotides match TRBD1. This CDR3 region has 18 residues. Losses at the gene ends were 0 bases for V and 0 bases for J; bases not matched to a gene: 7. Germline CDR1 and CDR2: SGHNT and YYREEE (reference sequence). The CDR3 loop reads CASSLEGQGRIAKNIQYF. CDR3 DNA: TGTGCCAGCAGCTTGGAAGGACAGGGGAGGATAGCCAAAAACATTCAGTACTTC.

This clone has a handful of counts. The chain joins TRBV4-1 to TRBJ2-3, with TRBD2 matching over 10 bases. Germline V gives CDR1 MGHRA, CDR2 YSYEKL. The length of the CDR3 is 18 residues. Losses at the gene ends were 2 bases for V and 1 base for J; bases not matched to a gene: 9. The CDR3, as DNA: TGCGCCAGCAGCCAAACCTTACAGCGGGGGGGTGGCACAGATACGCAGTATTTT. It encodes CASSQTLQRGGGTDTQYF.

This chain links TRBV18 with TRBJ1-2; D perhaps matches TRBD1 (5 bases). The V end was cut by 6 bases, the J end by 3 bases, with 17 bases between. Germline V gives CDR1 KGHSH, CDR2 LQKENI. The CDR3 is 15 residues long. The CDR3 DNA reads as TGTGCCAGCTCGGCCGGGACTATCAACTACTATGGCTACACCTTC. It yields the protein CASSAGTINYYGYTF.

A word on this clone: The identical CDR3 is also encoded by other nucleotide sequences in the sample. The chain recombines TRBV2 with TRBJ2-7; D possibly corresponds to TRBD1 (6 bases). Trimming left V 8 bases short and J 0 bases short, with 8 bases between. The CDR3 extends over 12 amino acids. The germline V gene has CDR1 SNHLY and CDR2 FYNNEI. The chain's CDR3 is CASSGDSYEQYF. Here the CDR3 DNA reads TGTGCCAGCTCAGGGGACTCCTACGAGCAGTACTTC. Variable domain in full (rest from reference TRBV2 and TRBJ2-7): EPEVTQTPSHQVTQMGQEVILRCVPISNHLYFYWYRQILGQKVEFLVSFYNNEISEKSEIFDDQFSVERPDGSNFTLKIRSTKLEDSAMYFCASSGDSYEQYFGPGTRLTVT.